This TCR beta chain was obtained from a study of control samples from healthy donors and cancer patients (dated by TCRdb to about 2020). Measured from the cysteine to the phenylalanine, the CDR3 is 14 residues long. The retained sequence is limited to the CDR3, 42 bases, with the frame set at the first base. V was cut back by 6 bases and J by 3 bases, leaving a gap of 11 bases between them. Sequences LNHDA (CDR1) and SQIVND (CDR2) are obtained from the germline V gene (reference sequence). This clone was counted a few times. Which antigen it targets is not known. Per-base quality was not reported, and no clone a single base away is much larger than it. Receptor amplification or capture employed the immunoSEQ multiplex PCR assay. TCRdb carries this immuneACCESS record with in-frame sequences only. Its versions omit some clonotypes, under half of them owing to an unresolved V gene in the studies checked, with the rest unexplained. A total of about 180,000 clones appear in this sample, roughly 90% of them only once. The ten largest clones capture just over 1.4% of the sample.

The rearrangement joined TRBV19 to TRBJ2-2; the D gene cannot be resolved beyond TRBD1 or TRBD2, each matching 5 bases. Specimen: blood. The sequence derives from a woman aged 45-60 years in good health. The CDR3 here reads CASSGTADTGELFF. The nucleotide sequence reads TGTGCCAGTAGCGGGACGGCTGACACCGGGGAGCTGTTTTTT.